The rows below give T cell receptor beta chains drawn from one sample of a study of human versus mouse CDR3 diversity and MHC coevolution. Generated by immunoSEQ multiplex PCR, the TCRdb table keeps only in-frame clones and is missing some. This table has 60,000 to 95,000 clones, under 95% appearing once. Sequenced material: naive CD4+ T cells from blood. The receptors stem from a person aged 25-75 years in good health. Each CDR3 is given with its conserved first and last residue. A D gene is named only where the DNA matches it firmly. Expanded clones are given a class, and other clones once, few, many or no size at all.

TRBJ2-1 TRBD2 . TRBV10-3 TGTGCCAGCGGGAGCTCCTACAATGAGCAGTTCTTC CASGSSYNEQFF
TRBJ2-1 TRBD2 . TRBV5-1 TGCGCCAGCAGCTTGGGCGGGAGTAGTAATGAGCAGTTCTTC CASSLGGSSNEQFF
TRBJ2-1 . . TRBV11-2 TGTGCCAGCAGCTTAGTTTGGTCTAGCGTTGACAATGAGCAGTTCTTC CASSLVWSSVDNEQFF
TRBJ1-6 TRBD1 . TRBV30 TGTGCCTGGAGTCGGGACAGGGGAACGGGTAATTCACCCCTCCACTTT CAWSRDRGTGNSPLHF
TRBJ1-1 . . TRBV27 TGTGCCAGCAGTTTATCCAAGAACACTGAAGCTTTCTTT CASSLSKNTEAFF
TRBJ1-2 . . TRBV6-1 TGTGCCAGCAGACCGCCGGTGAATGGCTACACCTTC CASRPPVNGYTF
TRBJ2-3 TRBD2 once TRBV30 TGTGCCTGGAGCGCAAGACGAATCCTCGGGACTAGCGGGAGCGCGCCAGATACGCAGTATTTT CAWSARRILGTSGSAPDTQYF
TRBJ2-5 TRBD2 . TRBV10-3 TGTGCCATCAGTGGTCGCGGGGGGACCCACCAGGGTCAGTACTTC CAISGRGGTHQGQYF
TRBJ2-1 . . TRBV7-9 TGTGCCAGCAGCGCGGAAAGGGGAAATGAGCAGTTCTTC CASSAERGNEQFF
TRBJ2-2 TRBD2 . TRBV11-1 TGTGCCAGCAGCTATCGAGCGGGAGGGCTCGGCGGGGAGCTGTTTTTT CASSYRAGGLGGELFF
TRBJ2-3 . . TRBV4-2 TGTGCCAGCAGCCAAGAACCGTCCGGGAGCACAGATACGCAGTATTTT CASSQEPSGSTDTQYF
TRBJ2-1 TRBD2 once TRBV4-1 TGCGCCAGCAGCCAAGATCGGCGGGGGAGCTCCTACAATGAGCAGTTCTTC CASSQDRRGSSYNEQFF
TRBJ1-5 . . TRBV4-2 TGTGCCAGCAGCCCCACCCCGGGTGAGGGCCAGCCCCAGCATTTT CASSPTPGEGQPQHF
TRBJ2-7 TRBD1 . TRBV4-1 TGCGCCAGCAGTCCTGGACAGGGGGCGAATCGTTCCCCATACGAGCAGTACTTC CASSPGQGANRSPYEQYF
TRBJ1-2 . . TRBV15 TGTGCCACCAGCAGAGCCACTCAGGGAAAAGTGCTCTCTAACTATGGCTACACCTTC CATSRATQGKVLSNYGYTF